The entry below gives a single TCR beta chain sequence along with its context. Its antigen is unknown. This sample is drawn from a study of tumor-infiltrating lymphocytes in primary liver carcinoma. Study background: The study included patients who were men and women aged 30 to 69 years. Study findings and constraints: Roughly 7.5-25% of top clones, and no more, occurred in all five tumor regions.

The CDR3 loop spans 14 amino acids. Germline-derived CDR1 and CDR2 are DFQATT and SNEGSKA (reference sequence). V shed 5 bases and J shed 6 bases, with 17 bases lying between them. Starting from around 510 ng of total RNA, TCR beta cDNA was produced with a primer in the constant region. What produced the TCR beta libraries was three nested multiplex PCR rounds using slightly modified ARM-PCR. Use of TRBV1-TRBV30 forward primers with a C-beta reverse primer characterized the first two PCR rounds, which lasted about 10 cycles each. TCRdb fed the multiplex PCR reads into MiXCR, producing one record per CDR3 protein. The sample lists tens of thousands of distinct CDR3 sequences, less than 75% occurring once. It was from approximately 22-30 mg of unsorted bulk tissue that RNA and DNA were co-extracted.

This TCR came from a man aged 40-49 years with primary liver carcinoma and hepatitis B virus infection. The chain combines TRBV20-1 with TRBJ2-1; D perhaps matches TRBD2 (6 bases). Material for sequencing was liver tumor tissue from sampling region 5. Subset denoted: tumor region T5, tumor centre. The CDR3 protein is CSAAIGTSVNEQFF. CDR3 DNA: TGCAGTGCTGCTATCGGGACTTCGGTCAATGAGCAGTTCTTC.